This T cell receptor beta chain stems from a study of T cells in tuberculosis. Germline V lookup: CDR1 SGHTA, CDR2 FQGTGA. Deletions cut 4 bases from V and 8 bases from J, with 16 bases between. The CDR3 extends over 14 amino acids. After thawing and overnight rest, PBMC were stained with GMM-loaded CD1B tetramer, viability dye and anti-CD3 for sorting. C32 glucose monomycolate from Rhodococcus equi was loaded onto the CD1B tetramers. The protocol was immunoSEQ multiplex PCR, while the TCRdb copy is restricted to in-frame clones and leaves out a portion. The profile shows roughly 60,000 clones, 65% to 90% of them singletons.

The TCR sequence derives from an adult woman with latent tuberculosis. Sequenced: CD1b-GMM tetramer-negative cells sorted from PBMCs. The rearrangement uses TRBV7-3 and TRBJ2-3; no firm D call. Here the CDR3 DNA reads TGTGCCAGCAGCTCCCTCGAGACCTCGGGTACGCAGTATTTT. As protein: CASSSLETSGTQYF. The full variable domain, with the rest looked up from reference TRBV7-3 and TRBJ2-3, is GAGVSQTPSNKVTEKGKYVELRCDPISGHTALYWYRQSLGQGPEFLIYFQGTGAADDSGLPNDRFFAVRPEGSVSTLKIQRTERGDSAVYLCASSSLETSGTQYFGPGTRLTVL.